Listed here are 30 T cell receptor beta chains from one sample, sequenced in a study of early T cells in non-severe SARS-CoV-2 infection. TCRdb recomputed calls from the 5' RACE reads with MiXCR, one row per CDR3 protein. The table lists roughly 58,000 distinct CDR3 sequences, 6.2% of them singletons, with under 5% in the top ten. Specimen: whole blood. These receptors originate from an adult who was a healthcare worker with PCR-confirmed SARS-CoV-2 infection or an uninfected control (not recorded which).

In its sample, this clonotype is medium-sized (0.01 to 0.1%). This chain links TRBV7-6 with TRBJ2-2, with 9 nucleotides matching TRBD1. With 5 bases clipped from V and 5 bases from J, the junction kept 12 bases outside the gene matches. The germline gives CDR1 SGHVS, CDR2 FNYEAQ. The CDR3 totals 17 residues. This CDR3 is CASSKSTSGQGTGELFF. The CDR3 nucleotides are TGTGCCAGCAGCAAAAGCACGTCGGGACAGGGAACCGGGGAGCTGTTTTTT.

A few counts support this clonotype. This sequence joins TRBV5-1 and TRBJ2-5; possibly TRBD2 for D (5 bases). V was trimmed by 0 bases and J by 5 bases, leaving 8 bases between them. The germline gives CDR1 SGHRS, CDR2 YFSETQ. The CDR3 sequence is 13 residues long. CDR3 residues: CASSLDKRETQYF. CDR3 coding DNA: TGCGCCAGCAGCTTGGATAAGCGGGAGACCCAGTACTTC.

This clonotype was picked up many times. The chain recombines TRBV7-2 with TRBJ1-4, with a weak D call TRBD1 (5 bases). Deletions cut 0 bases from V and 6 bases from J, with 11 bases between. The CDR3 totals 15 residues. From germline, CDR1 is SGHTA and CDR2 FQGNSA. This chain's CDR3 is CASSLAQGGDEKLFF. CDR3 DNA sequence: TGTGCCAGCAGCTTAGCGCAGGGAGGCGATGAAAAACTGTTTTTT.

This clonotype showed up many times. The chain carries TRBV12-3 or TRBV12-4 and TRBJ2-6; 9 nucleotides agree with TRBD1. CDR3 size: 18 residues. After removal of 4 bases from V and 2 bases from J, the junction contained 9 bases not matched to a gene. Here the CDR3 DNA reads TGTGCCAGCAGTTCACGGGACAGGGTCGGTCCTGGGGCCAACGTCCTGACTTTC. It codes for CASSSRDRVGPGANVLTF.

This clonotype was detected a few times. The DNA for the CDR3 is TGTGCCAGCAGCGCACGACAGGCGCGGAATGAAAAACTGTTTTTT. This gives the protein CASSARQARNEKLFF. The chain is built from TRBV7-3 and TRBJ1-4; D is possibly TRBD1 (6 bases). V lost 5 bases and J lost 5, with 15 bases in between. Looked up from germline, CDR1 is SGHTA and CDR2 is FQGTGA. The CDR3 length is 15 residues.

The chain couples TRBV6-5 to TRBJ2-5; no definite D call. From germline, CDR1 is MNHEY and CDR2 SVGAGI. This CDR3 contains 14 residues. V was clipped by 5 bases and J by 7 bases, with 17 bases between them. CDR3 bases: TGTGCCAGCAGTGAACATCCCGCCTCGAGGACCCAGTACTTC. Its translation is CASSEHPASRTQYF.

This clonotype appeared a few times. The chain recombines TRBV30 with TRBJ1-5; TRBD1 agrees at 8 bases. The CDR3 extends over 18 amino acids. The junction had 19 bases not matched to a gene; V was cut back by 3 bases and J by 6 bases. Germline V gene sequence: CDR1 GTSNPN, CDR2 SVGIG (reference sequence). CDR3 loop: CAWSPFRATRGLGQPQHF. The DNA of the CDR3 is TGTGCCTGGAGCCCCTTTCGGGCCACCAGGGGGCTGGGTCAGCCCCAGCATTTT.

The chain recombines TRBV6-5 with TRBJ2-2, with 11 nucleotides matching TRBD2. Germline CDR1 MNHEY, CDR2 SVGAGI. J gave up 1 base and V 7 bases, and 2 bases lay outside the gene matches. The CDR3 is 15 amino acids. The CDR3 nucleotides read TGTGCCAGCAAGGGGACTAGCGGGAACACCGGGGAGCTGTTTTTT. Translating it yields CASKGTSGNTGELFF.

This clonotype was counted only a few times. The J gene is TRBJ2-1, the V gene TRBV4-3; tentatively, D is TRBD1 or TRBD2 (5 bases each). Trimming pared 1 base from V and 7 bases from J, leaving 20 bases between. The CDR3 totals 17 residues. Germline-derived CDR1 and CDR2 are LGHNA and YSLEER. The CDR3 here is CASSQGTLGAAGNEQFF. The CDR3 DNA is TGCGCCAGCAGCCAAGGGACTCTAGGGGCCGCCGGTAATGAGCAGTTCTTC.

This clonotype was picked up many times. The CDR3, as DNA: TGCAGTGCTAGACGATCTACAGATACGCAGTATTTT. This encodes CSARRSTDTQYF. The V gene is TRBV20-1, the J gene TRBJ2-3; the D is unclear. The V gene's germline CDR1 is DFQATT and CDR2 SNEGSKA (reference sequence). The CDR3 sequence is 12 residues long. The ends were cut back, 2 bases at V and 3 bases at J, with 6 bases in the middle.

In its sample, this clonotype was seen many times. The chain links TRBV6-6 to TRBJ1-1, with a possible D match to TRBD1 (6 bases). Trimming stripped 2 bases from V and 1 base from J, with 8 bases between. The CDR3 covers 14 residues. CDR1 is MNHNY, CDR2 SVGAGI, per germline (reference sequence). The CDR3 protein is CASSYGTSNTEAFF. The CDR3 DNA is TGTGCCAGCAGTTACGGGACATCGAACACTGAAGCTTTCTTT.

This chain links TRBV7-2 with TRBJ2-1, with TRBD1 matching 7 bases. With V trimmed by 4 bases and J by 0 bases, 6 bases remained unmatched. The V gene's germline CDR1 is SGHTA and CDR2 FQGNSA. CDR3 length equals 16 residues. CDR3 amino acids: CASSWDSSSSYNEQFF. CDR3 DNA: TGTGCCAGCAGCTGGGACAGTTCCAGCTCCTACAATGAGCAGTTCTTC.

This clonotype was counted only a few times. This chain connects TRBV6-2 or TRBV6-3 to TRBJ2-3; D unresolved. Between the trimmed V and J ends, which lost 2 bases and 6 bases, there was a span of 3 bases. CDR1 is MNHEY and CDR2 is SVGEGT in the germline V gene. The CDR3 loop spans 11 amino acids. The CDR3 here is CASSYRDTQYF. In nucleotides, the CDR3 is TGTGCCAGCAGTTACAGGGATACGCAGTATTTT.

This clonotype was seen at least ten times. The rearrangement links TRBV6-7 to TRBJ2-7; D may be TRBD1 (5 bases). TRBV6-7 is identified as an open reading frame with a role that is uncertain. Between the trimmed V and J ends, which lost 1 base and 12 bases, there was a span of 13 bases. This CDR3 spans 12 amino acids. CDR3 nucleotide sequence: TGTGCCAGCAGTTACTTGGACATATTTGCGTACTTC. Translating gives CASSYLDIFAYF.

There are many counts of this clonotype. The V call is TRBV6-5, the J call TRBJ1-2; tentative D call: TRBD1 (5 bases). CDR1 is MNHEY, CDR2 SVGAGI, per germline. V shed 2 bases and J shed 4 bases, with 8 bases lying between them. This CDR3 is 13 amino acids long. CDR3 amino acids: CASSYDRLYGYTF. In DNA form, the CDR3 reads TGTGCCAGCAGTTACGACAGACTCTATGGCTACACCTTC.

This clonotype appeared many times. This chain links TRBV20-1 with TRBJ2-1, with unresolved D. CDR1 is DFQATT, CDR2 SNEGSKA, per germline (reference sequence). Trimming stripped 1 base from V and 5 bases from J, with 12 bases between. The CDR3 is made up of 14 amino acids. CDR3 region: CSARGPGRNNEQFF. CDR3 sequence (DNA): TGCAGTGCTAGAGGTCCTGGACGAAACAATGAGCAGTTCTTC.

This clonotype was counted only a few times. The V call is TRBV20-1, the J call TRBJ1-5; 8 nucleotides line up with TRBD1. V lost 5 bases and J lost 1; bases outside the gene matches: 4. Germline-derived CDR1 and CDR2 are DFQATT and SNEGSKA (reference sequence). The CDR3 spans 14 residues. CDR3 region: CSAGWTGSNQPQHF. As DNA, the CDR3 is TGCAGTGCTGGGTGGACAGGGAGCAATCAGCCCCAGCATTTT.

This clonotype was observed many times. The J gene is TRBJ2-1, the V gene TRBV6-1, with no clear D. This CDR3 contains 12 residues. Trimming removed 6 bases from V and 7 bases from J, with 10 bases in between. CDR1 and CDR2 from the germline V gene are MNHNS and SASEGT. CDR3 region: CASSPSRNEQFF. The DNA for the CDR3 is TGTGCCAGCAGCCCCAGCCGGAATGAGCAGTTCTTC.

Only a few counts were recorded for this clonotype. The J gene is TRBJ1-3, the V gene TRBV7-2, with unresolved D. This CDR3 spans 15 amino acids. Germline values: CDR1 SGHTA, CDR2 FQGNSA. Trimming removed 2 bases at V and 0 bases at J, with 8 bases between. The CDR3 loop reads CASSLRVNSGNTIYF. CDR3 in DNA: TGTGCCAGCAGCTTAAGAGTCAACTCTGGAAACACCATATATTTT. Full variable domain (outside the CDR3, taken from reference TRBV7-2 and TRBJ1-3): GAGVSQSPSNKVTEKGKDVELRCDPISGHTALYWYRQSLGQGLEFLIYFQGNSAPDKSGLPSDRFSAERTGGSVSTLTIQRTQQEDSAVYLCASSLRVNSGNTIYFGEGSWLTVV.

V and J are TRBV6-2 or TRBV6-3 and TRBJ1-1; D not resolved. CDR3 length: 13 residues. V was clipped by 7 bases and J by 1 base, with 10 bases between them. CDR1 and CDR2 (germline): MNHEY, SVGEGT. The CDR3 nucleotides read TGTGCCAGCACAACGACGGAGAACACTGAAGCTTTCTTT. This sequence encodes CASTTTENTEAFF.

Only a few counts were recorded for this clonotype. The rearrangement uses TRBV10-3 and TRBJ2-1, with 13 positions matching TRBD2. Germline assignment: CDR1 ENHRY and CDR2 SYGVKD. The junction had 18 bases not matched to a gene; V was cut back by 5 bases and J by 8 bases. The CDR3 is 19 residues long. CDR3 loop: CAISQPGLAGPGRSDEQFF. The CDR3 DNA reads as TGTGCCATCAGTCAACCGGGACTAGCGGGGCCCGGAAGGTCCGATGAGCAGTTCTTC.

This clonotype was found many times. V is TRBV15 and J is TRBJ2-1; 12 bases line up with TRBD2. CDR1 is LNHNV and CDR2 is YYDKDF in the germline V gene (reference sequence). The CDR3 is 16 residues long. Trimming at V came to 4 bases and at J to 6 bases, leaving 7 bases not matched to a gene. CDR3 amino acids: CATSNPSGGAGNEQFF. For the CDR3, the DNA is TGTGCCACCAGCAATCCTAGCGGGGGGGCGGGCAATGAGCAGTTCTTC.

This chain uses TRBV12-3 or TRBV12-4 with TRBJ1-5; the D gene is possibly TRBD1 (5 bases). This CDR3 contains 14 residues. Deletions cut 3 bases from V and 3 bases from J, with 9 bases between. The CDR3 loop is CASSFGGPNQPQHF. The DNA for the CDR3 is TGTGCCAGCAGTTTCGGGGGTCCCAATCAGCCCCAGCATTTT.

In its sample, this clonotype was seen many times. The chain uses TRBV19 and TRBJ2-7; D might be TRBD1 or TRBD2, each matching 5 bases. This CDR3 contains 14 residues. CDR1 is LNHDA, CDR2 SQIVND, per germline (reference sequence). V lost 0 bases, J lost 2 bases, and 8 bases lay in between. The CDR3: CASSIEEGPYEQYF. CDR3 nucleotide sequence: TGTGCCAGTAGTATAGAAGAGGGACCCTACGAGCAGTACTTC.

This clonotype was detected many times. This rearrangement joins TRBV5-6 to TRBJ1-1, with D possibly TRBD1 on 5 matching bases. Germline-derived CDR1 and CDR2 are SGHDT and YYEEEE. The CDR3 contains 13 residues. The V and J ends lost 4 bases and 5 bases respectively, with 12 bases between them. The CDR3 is CASSLGTGTEAFF. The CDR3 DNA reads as TGTGCCAGCAGCCTAGGGACGGGGACTGAAGCTTTCTTT.

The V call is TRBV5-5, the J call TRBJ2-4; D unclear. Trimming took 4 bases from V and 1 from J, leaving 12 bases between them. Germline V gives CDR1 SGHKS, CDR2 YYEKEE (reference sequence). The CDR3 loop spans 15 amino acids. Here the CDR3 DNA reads TGTGCCAGCAGCCCTCTACCGGATGCCAAAAACATTCAGTACTTC. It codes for CASSPLPDAKNIQYF. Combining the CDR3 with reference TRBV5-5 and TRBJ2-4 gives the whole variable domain DAGVTQSPTHLIKTRGQQVTLRCSPISGHKSVSWYQQVLGQGPQFIFQYYEKEERGRGNFPDRFSARQFPNYSSELNVNALLLGDSALYLCASSPLPDAKNIQYFGAGTRLSVL.

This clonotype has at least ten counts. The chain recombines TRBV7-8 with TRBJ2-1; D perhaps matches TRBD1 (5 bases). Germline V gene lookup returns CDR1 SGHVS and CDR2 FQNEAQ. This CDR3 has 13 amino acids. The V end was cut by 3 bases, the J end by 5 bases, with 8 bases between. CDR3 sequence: CASSFDRDNEQFF. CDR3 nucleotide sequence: TGTGCCAGCAGCTTCGACAGAGACAATGAGCAGTTCTTC.

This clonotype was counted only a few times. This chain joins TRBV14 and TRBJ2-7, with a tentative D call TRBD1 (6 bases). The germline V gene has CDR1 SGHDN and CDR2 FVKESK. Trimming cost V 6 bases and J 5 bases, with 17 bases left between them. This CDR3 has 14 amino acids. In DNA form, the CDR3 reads TGTGCCAGCAGTCGTTATTACAGGGAAGACGAGCAGTACTTC. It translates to CASSRYYREDEQYF. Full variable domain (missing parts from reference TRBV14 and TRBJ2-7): EAGVTQFPSHSVIEKGQTVTLRCDPISGHDNLYWYRRVMGKEIKFLLHFVKESKQDESGMPNNRFLAERTGGTYSTLKVQPAELEDSGVYFCASSRYYREDEQYFGPGTRLTVT.

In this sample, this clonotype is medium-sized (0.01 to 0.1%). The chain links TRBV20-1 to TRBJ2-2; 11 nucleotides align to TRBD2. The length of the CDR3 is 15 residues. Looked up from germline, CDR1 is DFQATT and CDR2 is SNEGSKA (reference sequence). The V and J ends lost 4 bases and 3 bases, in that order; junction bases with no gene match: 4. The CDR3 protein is CSAKKLAGDTGELFF. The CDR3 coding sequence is TGCAGTGCTAAAAAACTAGCGGGGGACACCGGGGAGCTGTTTTTT.

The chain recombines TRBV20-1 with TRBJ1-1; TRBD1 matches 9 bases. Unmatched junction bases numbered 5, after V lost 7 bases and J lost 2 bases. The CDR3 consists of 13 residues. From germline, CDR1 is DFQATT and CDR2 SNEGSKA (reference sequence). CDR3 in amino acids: CSGPGQGNTEAFF. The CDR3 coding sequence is TGCAGTGGCCCGGGACAGGGAAACACTGAAGCTTTCTTT.